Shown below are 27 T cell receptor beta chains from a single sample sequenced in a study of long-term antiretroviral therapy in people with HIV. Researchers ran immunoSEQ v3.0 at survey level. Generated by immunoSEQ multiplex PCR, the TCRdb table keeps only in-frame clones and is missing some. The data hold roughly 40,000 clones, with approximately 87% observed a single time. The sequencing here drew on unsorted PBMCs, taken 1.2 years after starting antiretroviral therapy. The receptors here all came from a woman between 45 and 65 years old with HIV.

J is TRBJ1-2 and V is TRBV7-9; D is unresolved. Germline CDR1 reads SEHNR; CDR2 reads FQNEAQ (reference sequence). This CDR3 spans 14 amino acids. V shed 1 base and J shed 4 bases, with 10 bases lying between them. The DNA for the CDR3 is TGTGCCAGCAGCTTAGTAGGGTTAGCCTATGGCTACACCTTC. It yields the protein CASSLVGLAYGYTF. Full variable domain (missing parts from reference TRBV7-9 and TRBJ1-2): DTGVSQNPRHKITKRGQNVTFRCDPISEHNRLYWYRQTLGQGPEFLTYFQNEAQLEKSRLLSDRFSAERPKGSFSTLEIQRTEQGDSAMYLCASSLVGLAYGYTFGSGTRLTVV.

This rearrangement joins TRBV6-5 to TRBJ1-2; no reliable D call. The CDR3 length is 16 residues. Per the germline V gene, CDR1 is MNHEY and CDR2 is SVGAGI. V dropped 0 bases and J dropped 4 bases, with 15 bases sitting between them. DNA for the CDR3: TGTGCCAGCAGTTACTCCCAAGGGAGCAGCCCCTATGGCTACACCTTC. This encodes CASSYSQGSSPYGYTF.

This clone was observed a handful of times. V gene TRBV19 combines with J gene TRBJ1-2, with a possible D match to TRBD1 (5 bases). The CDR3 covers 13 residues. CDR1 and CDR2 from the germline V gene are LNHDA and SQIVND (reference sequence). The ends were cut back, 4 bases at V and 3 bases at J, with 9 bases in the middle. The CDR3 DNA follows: TGTGCCAGTAGTAGTCAGGGTTACTATGGCTACACCTTC. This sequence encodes CASSSQGYYGYTF.

The CDR3 DNA follows: TGTGCCAGCAGCCCCCGGACTAGCGGGGGCGTCACCCAGTACTTC. The encoded protein is CASSPRTSGGVTQYF. The chain carries TRBV7-9 and TRBJ2-5; TRBD2 aligns across 13 bases. Germline V gene lookup returns CDR1 SEHNR and CDR2 FQNEAQ (reference sequence). V lost 5 bases, J lost 8 bases, and 8 bases stayed unmatched. The CDR3 extends over 15 amino acids. The full variable domain, rest sourced from reference TRBV7-9 and TRBJ2-5, is DTGVSQNPRHKITKRGQNVTFRCDPISEHNRLYWYRQTLGQGPEFLTYFQNEAQLEKSRLLSDRFSAERPKGSFSTLEIQRTEQGDSAMYLCASSPRTSGGVTQYFGPGTRLLVL.

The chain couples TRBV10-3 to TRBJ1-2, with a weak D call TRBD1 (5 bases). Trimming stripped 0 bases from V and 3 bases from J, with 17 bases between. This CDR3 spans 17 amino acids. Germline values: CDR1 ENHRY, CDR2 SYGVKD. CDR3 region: CAISESTMRQLHYGYTF. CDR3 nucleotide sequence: TGTGCCATCAGTGAGTCGACTATGAGACAGTTACACTATGGCTACACCTTC.

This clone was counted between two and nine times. CDR3 bases: TGTGCCAGCAGTGAGTGGACAGAGCAGTACTTC. Translation gives CASSEWTEQYF. This chain connects TRBV6-1 to TRBJ2-7, with D perhaps TRBD1 (5 bases). CDR1 MNHNS and CDR2 SASEGT come from the germline V gene. V was trimmed by 3 bases and J by 7 bases, leaving 7 bases between them. The CDR3 spans 11 residues.

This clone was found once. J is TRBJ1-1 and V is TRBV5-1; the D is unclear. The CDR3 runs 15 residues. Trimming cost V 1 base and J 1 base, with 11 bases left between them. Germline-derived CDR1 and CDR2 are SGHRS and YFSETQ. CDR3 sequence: CASSLQVEGNTEAFF. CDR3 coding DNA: TGCGCCAGCAGCTTGCAGGTCGAGGGGAACACTGAAGCTTTCTTT.

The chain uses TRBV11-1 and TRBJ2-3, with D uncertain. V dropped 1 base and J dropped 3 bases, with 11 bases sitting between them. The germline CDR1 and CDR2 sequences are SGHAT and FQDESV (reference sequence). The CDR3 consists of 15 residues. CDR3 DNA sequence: TGTGCCAGCAGCTTAGGGGCCCTATCAACAGATACGCAGTATTTT. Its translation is CASSLGALSTDTQYF.

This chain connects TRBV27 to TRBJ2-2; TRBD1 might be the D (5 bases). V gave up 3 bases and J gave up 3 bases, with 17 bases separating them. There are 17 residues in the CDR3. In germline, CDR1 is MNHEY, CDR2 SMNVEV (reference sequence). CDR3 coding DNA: TGTGCCAGCAGTTTCCGACAGACCCCTACCGACACCGGGGAGCTGTTTTTT. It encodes CASSFRQTPTDTGELFF.

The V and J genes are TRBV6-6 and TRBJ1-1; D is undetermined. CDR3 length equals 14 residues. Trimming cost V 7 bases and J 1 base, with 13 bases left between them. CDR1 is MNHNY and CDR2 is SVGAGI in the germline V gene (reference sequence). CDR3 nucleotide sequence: TGTGCCAGCATAGATTCCAGGAGGAACACTGAAGCTTTCTTT. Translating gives CASIDSRRNTEAFF.

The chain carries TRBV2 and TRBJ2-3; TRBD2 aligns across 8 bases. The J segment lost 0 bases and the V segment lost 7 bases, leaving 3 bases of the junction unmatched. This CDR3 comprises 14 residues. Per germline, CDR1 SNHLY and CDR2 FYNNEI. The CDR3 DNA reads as TGTGCCAGCAAACTAGCGGCTAGCACAGATACGCAGTATTTT. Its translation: CASKLAASTDTQYF. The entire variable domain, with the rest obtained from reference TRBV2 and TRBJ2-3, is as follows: EPEVTQTPSHQVTQMGQEVILRCVPISNHLYFYWYRQILGQKVEFLVSFYNNEISEKSEIFDDQFSVERPDGSNFTLKIRSTKLEDSAMYFCASKLAASTDTQYFGPGTRLTVL.

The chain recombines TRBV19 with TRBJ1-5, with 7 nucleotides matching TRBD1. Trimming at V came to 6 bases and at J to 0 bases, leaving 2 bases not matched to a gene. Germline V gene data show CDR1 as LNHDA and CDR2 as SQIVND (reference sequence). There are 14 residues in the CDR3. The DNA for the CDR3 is TGTGCCAGTAGGCACAGGGGTAGCAATCAGCCCCAGCATTTT. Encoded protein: CASRHRGSNQPQHF.

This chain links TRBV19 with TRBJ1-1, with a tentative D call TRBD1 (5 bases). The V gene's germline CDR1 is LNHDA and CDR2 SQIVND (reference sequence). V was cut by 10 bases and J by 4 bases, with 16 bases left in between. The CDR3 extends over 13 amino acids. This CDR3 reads CATQVGVGTEAFF. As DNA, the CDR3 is TGTGCCACCCAAGTGGGGGTAGGCACTGAAGCTTTCTTT.

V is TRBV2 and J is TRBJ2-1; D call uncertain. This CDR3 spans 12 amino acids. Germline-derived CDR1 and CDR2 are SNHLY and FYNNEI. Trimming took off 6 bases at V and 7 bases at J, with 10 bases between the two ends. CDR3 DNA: TGTGCCAGCAGACAGAATAGAAATGAGCAGTTCTTC. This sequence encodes CASRQNRNEQFF. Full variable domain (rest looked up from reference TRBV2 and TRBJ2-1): EPEVTQTPSHQVTQMGQEVILRCVPISNHLYFYWYRQILGQKVEFLVSFYNNEISEKSEIFDDQFSVERPDGSNFTLKIRSTKLEDSAMYFCASRQNRNEQFFGPGTRLTVL.

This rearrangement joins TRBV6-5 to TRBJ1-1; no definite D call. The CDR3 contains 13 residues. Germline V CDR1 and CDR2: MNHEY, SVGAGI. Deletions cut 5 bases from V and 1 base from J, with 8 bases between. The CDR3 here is CASSGTRNTEAFF. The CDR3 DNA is TGTGCCAGCAGTGGAACAAGGAACACTGAAGCTTTCTTT.

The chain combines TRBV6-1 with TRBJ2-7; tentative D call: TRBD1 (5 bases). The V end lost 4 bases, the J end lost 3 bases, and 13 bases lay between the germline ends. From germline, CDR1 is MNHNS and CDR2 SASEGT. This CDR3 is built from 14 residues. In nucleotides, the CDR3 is TGTGCCAGCAGTGCATTTGACAGAAGCTACGAGCAGTACTTC. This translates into CASSAFDRSYEQYF.

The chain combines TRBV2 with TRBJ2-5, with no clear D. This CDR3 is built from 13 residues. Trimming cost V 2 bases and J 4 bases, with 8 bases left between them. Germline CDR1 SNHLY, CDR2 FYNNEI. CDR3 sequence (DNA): TGTGCCAGCAGTGAAACGGCCACAGAGACCCAGTACTTC. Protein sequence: CASSETATETQYF.

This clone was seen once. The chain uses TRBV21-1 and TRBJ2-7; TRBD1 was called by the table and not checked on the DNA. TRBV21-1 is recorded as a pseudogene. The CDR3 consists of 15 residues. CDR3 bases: TGTGCCAGCAGCCTGAGGGGGCGCTCCTCCTACGAGCAGTACTTC. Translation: CASSLRGRSSYEQYF.

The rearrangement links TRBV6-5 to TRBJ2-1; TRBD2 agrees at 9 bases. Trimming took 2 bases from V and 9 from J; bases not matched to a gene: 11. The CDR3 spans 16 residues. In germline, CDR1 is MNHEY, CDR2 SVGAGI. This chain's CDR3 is CASSYRPGTSKTEQFF. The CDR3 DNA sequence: TGTGCCAGCAGTTACCGGCCCGGGACTAGCAAGACTGAGCAGTTCTTC.

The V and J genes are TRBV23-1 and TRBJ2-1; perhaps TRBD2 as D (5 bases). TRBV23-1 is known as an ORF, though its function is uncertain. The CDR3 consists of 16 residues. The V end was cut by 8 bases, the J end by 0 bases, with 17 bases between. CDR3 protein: CASPVRVRDSYNEQFF. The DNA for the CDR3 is TGCGCCAGCCCTGTTCGGGTGAGGGACTCCTACAATGAGCAGTTCTTC.

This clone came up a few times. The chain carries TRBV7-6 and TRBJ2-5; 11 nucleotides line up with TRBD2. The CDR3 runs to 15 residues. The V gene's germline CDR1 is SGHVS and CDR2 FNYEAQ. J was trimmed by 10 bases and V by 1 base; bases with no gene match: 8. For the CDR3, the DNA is TGTGCCAGCAGCTTAGTTGTTAGCGGGGGGGCCGTCCAGTACTTC. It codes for CASSLVVSGGAVQYF.

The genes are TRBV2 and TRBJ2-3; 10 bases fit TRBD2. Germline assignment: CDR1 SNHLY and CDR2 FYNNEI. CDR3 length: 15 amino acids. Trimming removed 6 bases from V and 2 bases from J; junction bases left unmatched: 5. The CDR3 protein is CASSRLAGPTDTQYF. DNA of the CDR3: TGTGCCAGCAGCCGACTAGCGGGCCCCACAGATACGCAGTATTTT.

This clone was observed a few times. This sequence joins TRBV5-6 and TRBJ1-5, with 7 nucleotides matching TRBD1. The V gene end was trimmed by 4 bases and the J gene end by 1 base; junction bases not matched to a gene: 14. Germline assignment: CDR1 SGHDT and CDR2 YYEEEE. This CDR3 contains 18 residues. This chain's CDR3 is CASSRSKPDRESNQPQHF. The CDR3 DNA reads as TGTGCCAGCAGCCGTTCTAAACCTGACAGGGAGAGCAATCAGCCCCAGCATTTT. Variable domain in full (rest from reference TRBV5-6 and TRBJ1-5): DAGVTQSPTHLIKTRGQQVTLRCSPKSGHDTVSWYQQALGQGPQFIFQYYEEEERQRGNFPDRFSGHQFPNYSSELNVNALLLGDSALYLCASSRSKPDRESNQPQHFGDGTRLSIL.

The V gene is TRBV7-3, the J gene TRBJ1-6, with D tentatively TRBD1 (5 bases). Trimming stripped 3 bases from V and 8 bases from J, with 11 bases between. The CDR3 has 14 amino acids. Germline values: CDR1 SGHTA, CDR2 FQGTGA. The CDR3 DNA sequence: TGTGCCAGCAGCTTCGGGGGAGGAGATTCACCCCTCCACTTT. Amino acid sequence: CASSFGGGDSPLHF.

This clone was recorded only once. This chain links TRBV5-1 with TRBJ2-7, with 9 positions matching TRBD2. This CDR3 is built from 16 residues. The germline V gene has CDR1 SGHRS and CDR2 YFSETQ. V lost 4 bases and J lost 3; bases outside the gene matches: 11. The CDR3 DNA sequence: TGCGCCAGCAGCGTTACTAGCGGGCGAGGACTCTACGAGCAGTACTTC. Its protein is CASSVTSGRGLYEQYF. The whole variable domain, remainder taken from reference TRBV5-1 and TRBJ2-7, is KAGVTQTPRYLIKTRGQQVTLSCSPISGHRSVSWYQQTPGQGLQFLFEYFSETQRNKGNFPGRFSGRQFSNSRSEMNVSTLELGDSALYLCASSVTSGRGLYEQYFGPGTRLTVT.

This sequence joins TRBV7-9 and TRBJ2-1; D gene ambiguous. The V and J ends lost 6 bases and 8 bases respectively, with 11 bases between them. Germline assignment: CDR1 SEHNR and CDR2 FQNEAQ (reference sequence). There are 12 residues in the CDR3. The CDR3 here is CASRALDHEQFF. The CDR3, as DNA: TGTGCCAGCAGAGCCTTAGACCATGAGCAGTTCTTC. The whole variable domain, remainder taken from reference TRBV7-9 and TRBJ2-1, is DTGVSQNPRHKITKRGQNVTFRCDPISEHNRLYWYRQTLGQGPEFLTYFQNEAQLEKSRLLSDRFSAERPKGSFSTLEIQRTEQGDSAMYLCASRALDHEQFFGPGTRLTVL.

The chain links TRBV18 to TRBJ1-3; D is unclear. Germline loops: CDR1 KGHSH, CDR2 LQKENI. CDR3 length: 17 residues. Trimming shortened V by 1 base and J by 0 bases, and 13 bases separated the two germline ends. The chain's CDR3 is CASSPQPGSTSGNTIYF. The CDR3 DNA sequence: TGTGCCAGCTCACCACAACCGGGGTCTACCTCTGGAAACACCATATATTTT.